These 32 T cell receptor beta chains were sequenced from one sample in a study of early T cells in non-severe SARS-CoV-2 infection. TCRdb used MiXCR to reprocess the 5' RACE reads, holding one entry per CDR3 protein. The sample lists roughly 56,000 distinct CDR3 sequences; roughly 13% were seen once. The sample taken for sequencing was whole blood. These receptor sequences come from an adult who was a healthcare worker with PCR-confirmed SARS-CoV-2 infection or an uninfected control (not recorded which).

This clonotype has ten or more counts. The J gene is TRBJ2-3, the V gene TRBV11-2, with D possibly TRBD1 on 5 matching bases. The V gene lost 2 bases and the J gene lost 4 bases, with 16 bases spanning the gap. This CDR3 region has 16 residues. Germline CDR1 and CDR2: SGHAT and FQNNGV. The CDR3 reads CASSLPAGSGPDTQYF. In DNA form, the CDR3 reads TGTGCCAGCAGCTTACCGGCAGGGTCGGGCCCAGATACGCAGTATTTT.

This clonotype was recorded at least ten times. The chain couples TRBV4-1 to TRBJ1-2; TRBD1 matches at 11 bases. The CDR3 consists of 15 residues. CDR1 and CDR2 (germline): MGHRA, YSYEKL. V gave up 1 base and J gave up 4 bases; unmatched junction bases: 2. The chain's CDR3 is CASSQGTGGSYGYTF. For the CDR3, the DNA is TGCGCCAGCAGCCAAGGGACAGGGGGCAGCTATGGCTACACCTTC.

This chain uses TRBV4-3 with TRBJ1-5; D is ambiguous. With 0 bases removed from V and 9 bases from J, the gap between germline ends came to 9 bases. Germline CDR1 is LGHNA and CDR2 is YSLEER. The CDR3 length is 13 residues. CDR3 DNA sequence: TGCGCCAGCAGCCAAGATGACGGGCTGCCCCAGCATTTT. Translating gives CASSQDDGLPQHF.

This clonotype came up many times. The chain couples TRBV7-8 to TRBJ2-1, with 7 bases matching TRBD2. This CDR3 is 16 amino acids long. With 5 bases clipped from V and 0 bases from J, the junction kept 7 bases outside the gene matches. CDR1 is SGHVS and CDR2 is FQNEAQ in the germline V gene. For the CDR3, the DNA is TGTGCCAGCAGCCCCGAGCGGGGCAGCTCCTACAATGAGCAGTTCTTC. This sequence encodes CASSPERGSSYNEQFF. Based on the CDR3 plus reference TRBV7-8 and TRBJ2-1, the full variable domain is GAGVSQSPRYKVAKRGQDVALRCDPISGHVSLFWYQQALGQGPEFLTYFQNEAQLDKSGLPSDRFFAERPEGSVSTLKIQRTQQEDSAVYLCASSPERGSSYNEQFFGPGTRLTVL.

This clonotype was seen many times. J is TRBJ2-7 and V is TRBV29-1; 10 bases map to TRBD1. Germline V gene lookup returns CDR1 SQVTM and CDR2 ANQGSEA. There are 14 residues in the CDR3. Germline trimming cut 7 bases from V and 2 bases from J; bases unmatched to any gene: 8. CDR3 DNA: TGCAGCGCCAACACCGGGACAGGGGCCTACGAGCAGTACTTC. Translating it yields CSANTGTGAYEQYF.

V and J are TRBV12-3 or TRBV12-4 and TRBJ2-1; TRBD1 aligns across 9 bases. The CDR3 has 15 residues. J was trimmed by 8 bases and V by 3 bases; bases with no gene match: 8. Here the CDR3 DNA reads TGTGCCAGCAGTTTGGCCGGGACAGGGATCGATGAGCAGTTCTTC. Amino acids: CASSLAGTGIDEQFF.

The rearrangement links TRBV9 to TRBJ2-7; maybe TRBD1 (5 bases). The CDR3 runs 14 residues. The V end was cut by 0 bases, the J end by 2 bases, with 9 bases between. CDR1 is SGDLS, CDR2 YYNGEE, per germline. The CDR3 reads CASSVEAGPYEQYF. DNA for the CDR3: TGTGCCAGCAGCGTAGAGGCAGGGCCCTACGAGCAGTACTTC.

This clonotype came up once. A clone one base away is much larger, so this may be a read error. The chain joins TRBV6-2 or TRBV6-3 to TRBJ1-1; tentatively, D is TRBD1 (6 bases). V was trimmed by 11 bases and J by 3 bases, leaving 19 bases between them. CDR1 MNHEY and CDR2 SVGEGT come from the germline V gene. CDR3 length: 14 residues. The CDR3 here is CAGTLRGVYTEAFF. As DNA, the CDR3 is TGTGCCGGCACCTTAAGGGGGGTCTACACTGAAGCTTTCTTT.

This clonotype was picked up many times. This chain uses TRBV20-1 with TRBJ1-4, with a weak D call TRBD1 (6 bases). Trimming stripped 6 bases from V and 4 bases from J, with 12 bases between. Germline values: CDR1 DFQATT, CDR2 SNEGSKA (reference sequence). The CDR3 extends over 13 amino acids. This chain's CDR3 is CSALLQGNEKLFF. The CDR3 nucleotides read TGCAGTGCCCTACTACAGGGTAATGAAAAACTGTTTTTT.

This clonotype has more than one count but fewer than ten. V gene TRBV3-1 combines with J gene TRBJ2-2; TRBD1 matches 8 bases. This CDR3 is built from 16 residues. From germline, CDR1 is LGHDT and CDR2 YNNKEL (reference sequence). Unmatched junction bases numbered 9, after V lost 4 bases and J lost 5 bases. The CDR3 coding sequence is TGTGCCAGCAGCCCTGACAGGGGTTGGAATACCGGGGAGCTGTTTTTT. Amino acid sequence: CASSPDRGWNTGELFF.

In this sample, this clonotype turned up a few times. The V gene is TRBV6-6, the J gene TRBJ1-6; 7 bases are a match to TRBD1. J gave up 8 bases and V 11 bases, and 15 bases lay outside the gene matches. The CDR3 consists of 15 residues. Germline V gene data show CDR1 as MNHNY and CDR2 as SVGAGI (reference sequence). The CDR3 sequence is CAAWETGRAHSPLHF. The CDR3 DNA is TGTGCCGCGTGGGAGACAGGGAGAGCGCATTCACCCCTCCACTTT.

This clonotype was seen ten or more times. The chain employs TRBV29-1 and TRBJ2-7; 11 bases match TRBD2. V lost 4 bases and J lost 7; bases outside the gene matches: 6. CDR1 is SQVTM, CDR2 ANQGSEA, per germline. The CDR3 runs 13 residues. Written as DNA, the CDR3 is TGCAGCGTTGTGGTGGCTAGCGGGAGGGAGCAGTACTTC. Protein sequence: CSVVVASGREQYF.

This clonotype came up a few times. The CDR3: CASSMTGGEQPQHF. The CDR3 DNA reads as TGCGCCAGCAGTATGACCGGTGGCGAACAGCCCCAGCATTTT. The chain carries TRBV5-1 and TRBJ1-5; D gene unclear. With 5 bases removed from V and 7 bases from J, the gap between germline ends came to 16 bases. Germline CDR1 reads SGHRS; CDR2 reads YFSETQ. The CDR3 runs 14 residues.

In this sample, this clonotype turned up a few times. The CDR3 sequence: CASSFAPDRPMNTEAFF. CDR3 bases: TGTGCCAGCAGTTTTGCCCCAGACAGGCCCATGAACACTGAAGCTTTCTTT. This sequence joins TRBV27 and TRBJ1-1; a weak D match, TRBD1 (6 bases). Germline CDR1 is MNHEY and CDR2 is SMNVEV (reference sequence). The CDR3 has 17 amino acids. V lost 3 bases and J 0 bases, leaving 17 bases between the germline ends.

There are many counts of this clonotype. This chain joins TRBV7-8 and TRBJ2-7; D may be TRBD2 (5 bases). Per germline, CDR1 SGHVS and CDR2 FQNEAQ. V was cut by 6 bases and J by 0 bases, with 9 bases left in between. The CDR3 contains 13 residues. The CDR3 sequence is CASRSGNSYEQYF. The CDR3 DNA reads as TGTGCCAGCAGGTCCGGGAACTCCTACGAGCAGTACTTC.

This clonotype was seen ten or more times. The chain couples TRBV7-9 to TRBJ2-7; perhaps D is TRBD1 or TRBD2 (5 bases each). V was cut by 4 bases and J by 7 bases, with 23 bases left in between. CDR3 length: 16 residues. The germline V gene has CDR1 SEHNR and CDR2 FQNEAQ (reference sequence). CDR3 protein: CASSSLEGRTRAEQYF. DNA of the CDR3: TGTGCCAGCAGCTCCCTTGAGGGGCGTACTCGTGCGGAGCAGTACTTC.

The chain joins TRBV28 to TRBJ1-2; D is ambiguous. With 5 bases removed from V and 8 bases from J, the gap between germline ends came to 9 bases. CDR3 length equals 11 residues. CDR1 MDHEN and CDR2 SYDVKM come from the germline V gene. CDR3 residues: CASSTVNGYTF. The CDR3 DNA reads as TGTGCCAGCAGTACAGTGAACGGCTACACCTTC.

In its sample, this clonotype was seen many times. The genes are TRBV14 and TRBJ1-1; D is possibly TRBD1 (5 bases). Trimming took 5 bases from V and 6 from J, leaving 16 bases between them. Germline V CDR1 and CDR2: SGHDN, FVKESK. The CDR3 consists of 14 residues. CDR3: CASSVRDLNPEAFF. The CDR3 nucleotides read TGTGCCAGCAGCGTACGGGACCTTAACCCTGAAGCTTTCTTT.

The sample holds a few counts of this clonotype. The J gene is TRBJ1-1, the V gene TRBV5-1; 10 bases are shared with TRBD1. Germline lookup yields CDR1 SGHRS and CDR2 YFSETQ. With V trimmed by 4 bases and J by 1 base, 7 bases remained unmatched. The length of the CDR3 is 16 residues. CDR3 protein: CASSPRDRGGNTEAFF. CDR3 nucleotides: TGCGCCAGCAGCCCCAGGGACAGGGGAGGGAACACTGAAGCTTTCTTT.

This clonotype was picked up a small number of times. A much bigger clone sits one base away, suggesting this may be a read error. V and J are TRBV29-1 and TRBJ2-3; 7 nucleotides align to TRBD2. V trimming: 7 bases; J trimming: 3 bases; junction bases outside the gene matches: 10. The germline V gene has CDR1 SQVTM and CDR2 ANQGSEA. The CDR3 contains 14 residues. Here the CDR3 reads CSGDVGGPTDTQYF. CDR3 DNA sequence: TGCAGCGGTGATGTGGGAGGGCCTACAGATACGCAGTATTTT.

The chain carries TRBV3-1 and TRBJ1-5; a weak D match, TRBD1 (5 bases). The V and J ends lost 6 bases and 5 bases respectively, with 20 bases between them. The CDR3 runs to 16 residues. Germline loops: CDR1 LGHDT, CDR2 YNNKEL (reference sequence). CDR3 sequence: CASSPLLGPGDQPQHF. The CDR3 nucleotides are TGTGCCAGCAGTCCCCTGTTGGGGCCTGGGGATCAGCCCCAGCATTTT.

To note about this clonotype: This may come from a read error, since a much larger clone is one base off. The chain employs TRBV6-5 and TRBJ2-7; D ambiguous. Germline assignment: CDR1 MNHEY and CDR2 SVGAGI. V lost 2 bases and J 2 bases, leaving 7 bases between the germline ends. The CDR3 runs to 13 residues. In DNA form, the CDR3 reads TGTGCCAGCAGTTACACTGTCCCCTACGAGCAGTACTTC. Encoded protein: CASSYTVPYEQYF.

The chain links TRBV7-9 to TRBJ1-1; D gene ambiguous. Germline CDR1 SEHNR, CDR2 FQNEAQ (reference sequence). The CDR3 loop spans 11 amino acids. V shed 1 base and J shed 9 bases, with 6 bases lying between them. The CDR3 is CASSLGQKAFF. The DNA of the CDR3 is TGTGCCAGCAGCTTAGGGCAGAAAGCTTTCTTT.

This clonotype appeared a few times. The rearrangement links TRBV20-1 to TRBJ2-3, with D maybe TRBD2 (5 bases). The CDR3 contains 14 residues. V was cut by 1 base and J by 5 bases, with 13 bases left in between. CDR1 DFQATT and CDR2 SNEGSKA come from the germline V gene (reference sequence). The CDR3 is CSARAGARGDTQYF. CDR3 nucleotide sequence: TGCAGTGCTAGAGCAGGAGCCCGGGGAGATACGCAGTATTTT.

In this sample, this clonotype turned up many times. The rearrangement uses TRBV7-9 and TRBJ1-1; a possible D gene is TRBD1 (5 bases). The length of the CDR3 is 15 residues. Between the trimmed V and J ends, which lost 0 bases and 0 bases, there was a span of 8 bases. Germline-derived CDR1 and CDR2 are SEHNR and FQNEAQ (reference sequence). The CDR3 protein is CASSLAQGMNTEAFF. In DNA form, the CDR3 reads TGTGCCAGCAGCTTAGCTCAGGGAATGAACACTGAAGCTTTCTTT.

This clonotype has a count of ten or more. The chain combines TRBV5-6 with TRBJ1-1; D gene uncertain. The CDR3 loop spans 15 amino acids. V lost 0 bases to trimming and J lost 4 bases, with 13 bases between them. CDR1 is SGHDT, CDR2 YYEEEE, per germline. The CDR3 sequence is CASSLGTRTGTEAFF. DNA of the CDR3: TGTGCCAGCAGCTTGGGCACACGGACCGGCACTGAAGCTTTCTTT.

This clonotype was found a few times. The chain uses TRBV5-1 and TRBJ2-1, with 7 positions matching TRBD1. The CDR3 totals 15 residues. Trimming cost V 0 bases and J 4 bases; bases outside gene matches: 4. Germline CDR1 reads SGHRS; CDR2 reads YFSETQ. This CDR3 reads CASSLAGTEYNEQFF. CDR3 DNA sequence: TGCGCCAGCAGCTTGGCTGGGACAGAGTACAATGAGCAGTTCTTC.

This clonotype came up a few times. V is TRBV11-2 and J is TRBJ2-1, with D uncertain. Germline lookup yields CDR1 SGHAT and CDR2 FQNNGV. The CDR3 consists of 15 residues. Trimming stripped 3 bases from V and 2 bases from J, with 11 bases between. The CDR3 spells CASSFGPTPYNEQFF. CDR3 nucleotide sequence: TGTGCCAGCAGCTTCGGACCGACACCCTACAATGAGCAGTTCTTC.

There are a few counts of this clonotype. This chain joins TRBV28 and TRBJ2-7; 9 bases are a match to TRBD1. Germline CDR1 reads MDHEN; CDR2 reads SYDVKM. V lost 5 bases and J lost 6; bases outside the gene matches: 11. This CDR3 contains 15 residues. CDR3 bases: TGTGCCAGCAGTCGACCGGGACAGGGTACAACCGAGCAGTACTTC. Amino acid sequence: CASSRPGQGTTEQYF.

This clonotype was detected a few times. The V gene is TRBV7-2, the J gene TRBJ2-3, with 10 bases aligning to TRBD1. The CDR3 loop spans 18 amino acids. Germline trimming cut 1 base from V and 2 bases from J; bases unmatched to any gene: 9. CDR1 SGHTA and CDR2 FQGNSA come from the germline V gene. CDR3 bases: TGTGCCAGCAGCTTAGTCGGGATAGGGACAGGGGACACAGATACGCAGTATTTT. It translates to CASSLVGIGTGDTDTQYF.

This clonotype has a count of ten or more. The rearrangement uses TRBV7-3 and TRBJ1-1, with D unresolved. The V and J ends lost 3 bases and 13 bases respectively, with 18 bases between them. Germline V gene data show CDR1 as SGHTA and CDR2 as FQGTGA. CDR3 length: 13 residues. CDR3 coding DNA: TGTGCCAGCAGCTTTGATGGAACACTGAACGGTTTCTTT. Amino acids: CASSFDGTLNGFF.

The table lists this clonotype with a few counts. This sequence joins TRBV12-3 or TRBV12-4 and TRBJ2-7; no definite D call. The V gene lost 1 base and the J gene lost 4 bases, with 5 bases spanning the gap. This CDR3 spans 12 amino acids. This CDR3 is CASSLDRYEQYF. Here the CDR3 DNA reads TGTGCCAGCAGTTTAGACAGATACGAGCAGTACTTC.